This T cell receptor (beta chain) derives from a study of blood T cell repertoires in COVID-19. For the study at large: Samples came from the United States, Italy and Spain, spanning acute and convalescent COVID-19. T cells, B-cell-depleted T cells, or PBMCs supplied cDNA or gDNA.

The CDR3 loop spans 14 amino acids. In germline, CDR1 is SEHNR, CDR2 FQNEAQ (reference sequence). Germline trimming cut 2 bases from V and 5 bases from J; bases unmatched to any gene: 6. Under the authors' procedure: Quantification of nucleated cells was approximated via reference gene primer amplification. The method was immunoSEQ multiplex PCR; TCRdb's version includes in-frame clones alone and lacks a portion of them. Clone size and V and J calls were adopted from that table, with D and trimming inferred from the DNA. The sample contains about 50,000 clones, 77% of which appear only once. A few counts support this clone.

The sample comprised peripheral blood. The receptor comes from a man aged 65-85 years with active or convalescent COVID-19. The chain employs TRBV7-9 and TRBJ2-7; 7 bases are shared with TRBD2. CDR3 loop: CASSLQGAGNEQYF. The CDR3 DNA sequence: TGTGCCAGCAGCTTACAGGGAGCGGGAAACGAGCAGTACTTC. Drawing the rest from reference TRBV7-9 and TRBJ2-7, the complete variable domain is DTGVSQNPRHKITKRGQNVTFRCDPISEHNRLYWYRQTLGQGPEFLTYFQNEAQLEKSRLLSDRFSAERPKGSFSTLEIQRTEQGDSAMYLCASSLQGAGNEQYFGPGTRLTVT.